The 9 T cell receptor beta chains listed next were all sequenced from one sample in a study of shared clonotypes between healthy human individuals. Sequencing was performed with immunoSEQ multiplex PCR; in TCRdb, only in-frame clones are kept and a portion is missing. The sample has about 380,000 clones, approximately 96% seen once; the top ten hold approximately 0.32%. The sample comprised memory CD8+ T cells sorted from blood. Subset described: CD45RO+ cells pooled with CCR7-negative TemRA cells. The source of these receptors is a man between 25 and 39 years old in good health.

V is TRBV7-9 and J is TRBJ2-3, with 7 positions matching TRBD2. The length of the CDR3 is 16 residues. Trimming cost V 1 base and J 3 bases; bases outside gene matches: 7. From germline, CDR1 is SEHNR and CDR2 FQNEAQ (reference sequence). CDR3 sequence (DNA): TGTGCCAGCAGCTTAGGCGGGAGCGTTGGGACAGATACGCAGTATTTT. Protein sequence: CASSLGGSVGTDTQYF.

The V call is TRBV4-2, the J call TRBJ1-2; D is unresolved. The germline V gene has CDR1 LGHNA and CDR2 YNFKEQ. Trimming removed 0 bases from V and 4 bases from J, with 18 bases in between. CDR3 size: 17 residues. CDR3: CASSQDQIVGQLYGYTF. The CDR3 coding sequence is TGTGCCAGCAGCCAAGATCAGATAGTTGGTCAACTCTATGGCTACACCTTC.

The CDR3 coding sequence is TGTGCCATCAGTGAGAGGGACAGCTACGAGCAGTACTTC. This translates into CAISERDSYEQYF. The V gene is TRBV10-3, the J gene TRBJ2-7; 7 positions match TRBD1. Germline CDR1 ENHRY, CDR2 SYGVKD. This CDR3 spans 13 amino acids. V was clipped by 2 bases and J by 3 bases; unmatched bases: 1.

This sequence joins TRBV9 and TRBJ2-1, with D possibly matching TRBD2 (5 bases). Looked up from germline, CDR1 is SGDLS and CDR2 is YYNGEE. Trimming stripped 0 bases from V and 5 bases from J, with 12 bases between. The CDR3 length is 15 residues. CDR3 sequence (DNA): TGTGCCAGCAGCGTAGAGCCTAGCAGGCACAATGAGCAGTTCTTC. The encoded protein is CASSVEPSRHNEQFF.

The rearrangement links TRBV7-9 to TRBJ2-3, with unresolved D. V was shortened by 3 bases and J by 4 bases, with 11 bases between the two germline ends. This CDR3 spans 14 amino acids. CDR1 is SEHNR, CDR2 FQNEAQ, per germline (reference sequence). CDR3 loop: CASSLRVGADTQYF. CDR3 nucleotide sequence: TGTGCCAGCAGCTTGCGAGTGGGCGCAGATACGCAGTATTTT.

Written as DNA, the CDR3 is TGTGCCAGTAGTATTTGGACAGGGGAACACTCTGGGGCCAACGTCCTGACTTTC. Protein product: CASSIWTGEHSGANVLTF. The chain recombines TRBV19 with TRBJ2-6; 9 bases line up with TRBD1. This CDR3 comprises 18 residues. V trimming: 3 bases; J trimming: 0 bases; junction bases outside the gene matches: 6. Looked up from germline, CDR1 is LNHDA and CDR2 is SQIVND (reference sequence).

The V and J genes are TRBV30 and TRBJ2-7; a weak D match, TRBD1 (5 bases). Germline V gene data show CDR1 as GTSNPN and CDR2 as SVGIG (reference sequence). V was shortened by 2 bases and J by 5 bases, with 7 bases between the two germline ends. This CDR3 comprises 11 residues. The CDR3 nucleotides read TGTGCCTGGAGTCCCAGGGACGAGCAGTACTTC. As protein: CAWSPRDEQYF. Full variable domain (outside the CDR3, taken from reference TRBV30 and TRBJ2-7): SQTIHQWPATLVQPVGSPLSLECTVEGTSNPNLYWYRQAAGRGLQLLFYSVGIGQISSEVPQNLSASRPQDRQFILSSKKLLLSDSGFYLCAWSPRDEQYFGPGTRLTVT.

The gene calls are TRBV27 and TRBJ2-1, with D perhaps matching TRBD2 (7 bases). The V end was cut by 9 bases, the J end by 6 bases, with 18 bases between. Germline CDR1 is MNHEY and CDR2 is SMNVEV (reference sequence). This CDR3 has 14 residues. The DNA for the CDR3 is TGTGCCAGTCTTTCCCGGGGGGCGACCAATGAGCAGTTCTTC. This codes for CASLSRGATNEQFF.

V gene TRBV4-1 combines with J gene TRBJ2-1; 12 bases agree with TRBD2. Trimming at V came to 4 bases and at J to 2 bases, leaving 6 bases not matched to a gene. Germline values: CDR1 MGHRA, CDR2 YSYEKL. The CDR3 extends over 17 amino acids. The CDR3 nucleotides are TGCGCCAGCAGCCGCGGACTAGCGGGAAGCACCTACAATGAGCAGTTCTTC. This translates into CASSRGLAGSTYNEQFF.